The sequence of this T cell receptor beta chain was determined in a study of Tregs in tolerant kidney transplant recipients (dated by TCRdb to about 2019). As for the study more broadly: The transplants used related donors along with nonmyeloablative bone marrow transplantation, and in the human trials mixed chimerism was transient. The study applied TCRbeta sequencing to find donor-specific regulatory T cells before combined kidney and bone marrow transplantation and then followed those same cells after transplant. Study-level results and caveats: Donor-specific Treg expansion was found to exceed global Treg expansion in tolerant patients, suggesting antigen-driven rather than nonspecific expansion. The study was limited by small patient numbers, and the findings need validation in larger populations and under other immunosuppression protocols. Biological reproducibility was not examined directly, but technical replication error appeared to be minimal. Expanding Tregs with activated donor B cells appeared to identify the most biologically relevant and donor-specific TCRbeta repertoire. Because the PCR primers were changed over time for some patients, nucleotide-level comparison could not be performed across the samples from those patients.

Genomic DNA was extracted from sorted cells with the QIAGEN DNeasy Blood and Tissue Kit for TCRbeta CDR3 sequencing. Through immunoSEQ, high-throughput TCRbeta CDR3 sequencing was done commercially, including PCR amplification with internal controls and bias correction. Concerning the study's data processing: Unique productive TCRbeta sequences were defined by CDR3 nucleotide sequence where primers matched, and otherwise by CDR3 amino acid sequence together with Vbeta and Jbeta genes. Sorting error was corrected by removing sequences shared between sorted populations at a frequency ratio of 2:1 or less, and the remaining shared sequences were assigned to the higher population. Sequences were defined as donor-reactive when expanded at least 5-fold in CFSE-low cells versus unstimulated cells and present at a frequency of at least 0.01% in CFSE-low cells. Repertoire divergence was quantified by Jensen-Shannon divergence using the top 100 TCRbeta sequences ranked by frequency. For any sample with multiple sequencing runs, sorting error was corrected in each run separately before the runs were pooled. TCRdb carries this immuneACCESS record with in-frame sequences only. Its versions omit some clonotypes, under half of them owing to an unresolved V gene in the studies checked, with the rest unexplained. V and J calls and clone size are given by that table; D and trimming were obtained from the DNA. The sample has around 78,000 clones on record, approximately 90% of them singletons. The ten largest clonotypes hold about 0.36% of the sample.

Concerning this clone: Its antigen remains undetermined. No per-base quality is available; no much larger clone lies one base away. Other DNA sequences in this specimen translate into the identical CDR3.

The CDR3 covers 14 residues, taking in both the cysteine and the phenylalanine. Only CDR3 DNA is held: 42 bases, read in frame from base 1. As encoded in the germline V gene (reference sequence), CDR1 is LNHDA while CDR2 is SQIVND. The junction shows trimming of 6 bases on V and 3 bases on J, and the gene matches do not reach 6 bases of it. What this sample's time point label stands for: blood sample drawn before combined kidney and bone marrow transplant. Thawed PBMCs were FACS-sorted into unstimulated Tregs (CD4+CD25+CD127-), CD4+ non-Tregs (CD4+CD25-), CD4 cells and CD8 cells. Before Treg sorting, thawed PBMCs were rested overnight at 37°C with around 210 IU/ml IL-2. Patients were a few combined kidney and bone marrow transplant recipients from the ITN036ST trial, and only these trial subjects had samples available. Healthy control blood was processed to PBMCs with a Ficoll density gradient and then cryopreserved, whereas patient PBMCs were collected both before and after transplant.

The material was Tregs from blood, obtained before the transplant. Recombination joined TRBV19 with TRBJ1-2; TRBD1 matches 8 bases in the middle. This TCR was recovered from a human donor who received a combined kidney and bone marrow transplant. The nucleotide sequence is TGTGCCAGTAGCGATCCAGGGGGCGACTATGGCTACACCTTC. Its protein reads: CASSDPGGDYGYTF.